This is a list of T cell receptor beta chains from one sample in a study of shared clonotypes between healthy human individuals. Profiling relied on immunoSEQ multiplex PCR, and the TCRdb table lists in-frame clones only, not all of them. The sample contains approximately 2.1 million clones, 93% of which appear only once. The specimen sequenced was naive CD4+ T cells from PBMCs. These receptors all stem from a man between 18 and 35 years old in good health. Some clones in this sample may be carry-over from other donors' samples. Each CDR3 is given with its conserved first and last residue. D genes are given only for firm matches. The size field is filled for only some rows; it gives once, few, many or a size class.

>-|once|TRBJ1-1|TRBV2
CASSEEMAGRGIAFF
TGTGCCAGCAGTGAAGAGATGGCAGGGAGGGGTATAGCTTTCTTT
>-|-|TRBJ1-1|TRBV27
CASRRDGEAFF
TGTGCCAGCAGGCGGGACGGTGAAGCTTTCTTT
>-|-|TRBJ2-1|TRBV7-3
CASSLQPAGTYNEQFF
TGTGCCAGCAGTCTTCAACCTGCAGGGACCTACAATGAGCAGTTCTTC
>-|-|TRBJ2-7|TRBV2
CASSVREQYF
TGTGCCAGCAGTGTGAGGGAGCAGTACTTC
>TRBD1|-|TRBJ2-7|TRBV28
CASSRQGRSSYEQYF
TGTGCCAGCAGCCGACAGGGAAGGAGCTCCTACGAGCAGTACTTC
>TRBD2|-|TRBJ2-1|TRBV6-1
CASSDRGGSYNEQFF
TGTGCCAGCAGTGACCGGGGGGGGTCCTACAATGAGCAGTTCTTC
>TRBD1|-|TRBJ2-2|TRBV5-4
CASSAPGQGVVGELFF
TGTGCCAGCAGCGCACCGGGACAGGGGGTGGTCGGGGAGCTGTTTTTT
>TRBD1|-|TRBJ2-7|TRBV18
CASSLGTGEQYF
TGTGCCAGCTCACTGGGGACAGGCGAGCAGTACTTC
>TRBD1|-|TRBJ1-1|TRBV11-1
CASTRDRAANTEAFF
TGTGCCAGCACCCGAGACAGGGCGGCGAACACTGAAGCTTTCTTT
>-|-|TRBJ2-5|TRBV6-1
CASSDPGQETQYF
TGTGCCAGCAGTGACCCCGGGCAAGAGACCCAGTACTTC
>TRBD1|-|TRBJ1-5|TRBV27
CASSRTTGTHQPQHF
TGTGCCAGCAGCCGAACGACAGGGACCCATCAGCCCCAGCATTTT
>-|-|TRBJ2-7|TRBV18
CASSPAGISYEQYF
TGTGCCAGCTCACCGGCGGGAATCTCCTACGAGCAGTACTTC
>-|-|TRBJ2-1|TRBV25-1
CARGVDRGDEQFF
TGTGCCAGAGGAGTCGATCGGGGCGATGAGCAGTTCTTC
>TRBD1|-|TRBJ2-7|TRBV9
CASSVDPSGQGVEQYF
TGTGCCAGCAGCGTAGACCCCTCGGGACAGGGGGTCGAGCAGTACTTC
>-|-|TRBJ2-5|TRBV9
CASSVKKNRAESQETQYF
TGTGCCAGCAGCGTAAAAAAGAATCGAGCGGAGAGCCAAGAGACCCAGTACTTC